This T cell receptor (beta chain) was recorded in a study of monozygotic twins with cystic fibrosis. The study, taken as a whole, reports: V usage most resembled the co-twin in 13 of 16 pairs. Nucleotide-identical clonotype sharing was significantly higher within monozygotic CF twin pairs than between unrelated CF individuals.

On this clone itself: The target antigen is unknown.

The V gene lost 0 bases and the J gene lost 5 bases, with 7 bases spanning the gap. Germline CDR1 reads MNHEY; CDR2 reads SMNVEV (reference sequence). This CDR3 spans 13 amino acids. Repertoires were generated with immunoSEQ multiplex PCR, while TCRdb's copy carries only in-frame clones and drops some. This table holds more than 30,000 clones, 90% to 98% found once. This TCR was sampled from a girl aged 2 to 10 with cystic fibrosis. Sequencing input: blood. This chain joins TRBV27 and TRBJ1-1; D is ambiguous. Here the CDR3 reads CASSLSRMTEAFF. The DNA of the CDR3 is TGTGCCAGCAGTTTATCGAGGATGACTGAAGCTTTCTTT.